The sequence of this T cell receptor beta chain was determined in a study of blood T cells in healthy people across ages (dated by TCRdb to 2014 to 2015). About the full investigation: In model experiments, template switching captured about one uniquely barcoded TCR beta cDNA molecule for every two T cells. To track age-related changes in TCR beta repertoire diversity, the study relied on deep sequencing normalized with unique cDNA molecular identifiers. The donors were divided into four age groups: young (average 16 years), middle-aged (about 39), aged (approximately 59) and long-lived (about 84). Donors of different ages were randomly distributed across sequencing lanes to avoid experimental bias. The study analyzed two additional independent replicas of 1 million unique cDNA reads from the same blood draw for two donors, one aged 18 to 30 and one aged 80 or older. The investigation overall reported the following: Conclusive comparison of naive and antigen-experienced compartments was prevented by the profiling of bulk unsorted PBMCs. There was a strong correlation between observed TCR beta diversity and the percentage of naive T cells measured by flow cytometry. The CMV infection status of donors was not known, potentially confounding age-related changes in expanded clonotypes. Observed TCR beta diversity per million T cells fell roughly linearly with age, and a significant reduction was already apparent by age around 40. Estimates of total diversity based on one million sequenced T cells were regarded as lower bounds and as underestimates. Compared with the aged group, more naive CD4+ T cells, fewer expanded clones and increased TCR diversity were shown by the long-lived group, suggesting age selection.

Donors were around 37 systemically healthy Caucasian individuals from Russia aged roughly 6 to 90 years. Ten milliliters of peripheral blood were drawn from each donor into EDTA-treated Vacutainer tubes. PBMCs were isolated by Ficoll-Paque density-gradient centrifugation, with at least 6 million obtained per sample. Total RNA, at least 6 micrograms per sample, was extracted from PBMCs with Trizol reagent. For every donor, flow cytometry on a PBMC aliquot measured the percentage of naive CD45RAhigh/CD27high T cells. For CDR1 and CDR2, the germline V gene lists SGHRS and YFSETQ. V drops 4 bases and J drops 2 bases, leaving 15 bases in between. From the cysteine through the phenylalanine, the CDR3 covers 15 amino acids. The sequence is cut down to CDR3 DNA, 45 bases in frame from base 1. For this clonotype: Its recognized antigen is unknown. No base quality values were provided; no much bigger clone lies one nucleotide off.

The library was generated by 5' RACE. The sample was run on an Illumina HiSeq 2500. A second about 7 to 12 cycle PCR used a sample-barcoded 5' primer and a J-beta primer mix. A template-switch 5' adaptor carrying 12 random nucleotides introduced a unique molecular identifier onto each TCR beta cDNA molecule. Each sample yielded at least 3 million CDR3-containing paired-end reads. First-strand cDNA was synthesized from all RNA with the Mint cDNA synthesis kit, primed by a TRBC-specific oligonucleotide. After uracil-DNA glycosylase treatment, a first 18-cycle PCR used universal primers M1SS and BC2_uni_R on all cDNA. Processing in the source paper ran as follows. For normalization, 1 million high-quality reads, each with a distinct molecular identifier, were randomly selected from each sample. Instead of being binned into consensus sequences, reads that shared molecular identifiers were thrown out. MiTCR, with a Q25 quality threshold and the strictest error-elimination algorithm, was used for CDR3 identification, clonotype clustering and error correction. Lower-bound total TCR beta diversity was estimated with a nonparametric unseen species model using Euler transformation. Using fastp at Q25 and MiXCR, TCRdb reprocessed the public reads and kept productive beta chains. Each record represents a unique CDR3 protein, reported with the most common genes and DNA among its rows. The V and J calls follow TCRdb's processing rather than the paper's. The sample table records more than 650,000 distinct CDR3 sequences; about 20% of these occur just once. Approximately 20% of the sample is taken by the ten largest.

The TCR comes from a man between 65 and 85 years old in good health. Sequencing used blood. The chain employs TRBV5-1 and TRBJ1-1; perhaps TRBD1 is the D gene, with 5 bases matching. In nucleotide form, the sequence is TGCGCCAGCAGCCGGGTCCGGGGCGGAAACACTGAAGCTTTCTTT. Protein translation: CASSRVRGGNTEAFF.